One and the same sample provided the 27 T cell receptor beta chains below, sequenced in a study of cytomegalovirus exposure and HLA in healthy donors. 60 Vbeta and 13 Jbeta primers were used in PCR. Produced via immunoSEQ multiplex PCR; TCRdb's table is partial and in-frame only. The table has 65,000 to 75,000 clones, 68% seen once. Sequencing used PBMCs. Source of these receptors: a woman between 25 and 40 years old in good health and CMV-seronegative.

The chain employs TRBV5-5 and TRBJ1-5, with a possible D match to TRBD1 (6 bases). V lost 7 bases and J lost 6, with 20 bases in between. Germline values: CDR1 SGHKS, CDR2 YYEKEE (reference sequence). The CDR3 loop spans 15 amino acids. The CDR3, as DNA: TGTGCCAGCGGATCATCAGGGGATCGGGGTCAGCCCCAGCATTTT. This gives the protein CASGSSGDRGQPQHF.

About this clone itself: At one end, the junction sequence differs from germline, possibly due to a read error. This chain connects TRBV4-1 to TRBJ1-2; 9 bases are a match to TRBD1. This CDR3 region has 16 residues. From germline, CDR1 is MGHRA and CDR2 YSYEKL. CDR3 in DNA: TGTGCCAGCAGCCCGCGTCGGACAGGGGAGGGCTATGGCTACACCTTC. The encoded protein is CASSPRRTGEGYGYTF.

The chain carries TRBV4-2 and TRBJ2-3, with D possibly matching TRBD1 (6 bases). V was shortened by 5 bases and J by 2 bases, with 11 bases between the two germline ends. The germline gives CDR1 LGHNA, CDR2 YNFKEQ. This CDR3 region has 14 residues. CDR3 sequence reads: CASSLDSFTDTQYF. DNA for the CDR3: TGTGCCAGCAGCTTGGACAGTTTCACAGATACGCAGTATTTT.

V and J are TRBV9 and TRBJ1-4; no reliable D call. V was pared by 0 bases and J by 6 bases, with 9 bases between. CDR1 SGDLS and CDR2 YYNGEE come from the germline V gene. There are 14 residues in the CDR3. The CDR3 bases are TGTGCCAGCAGCGTAGCAGGCTCCGATGAAAAACTGTTTTTT. This gives the protein CASSVAGSDEKLFF. Based on the CDR3 plus reference TRBV9 and TRBJ1-4, the full variable domain is DSGVTQTPKHLITATGQRVTLRCSPRSGDLSVYWYQQSLDQGLQFLIQYYNGEERAKGNILERFSAQQFPDLHSELNLSSLELGDSALYFCASSVAGSDEKLFFGSGTQLSVL.

This clone occurred a few times. The chain combines TRBV2 with TRBJ1-1; the D is unclear. Germline CDR1 reads SNHLY; CDR2 reads FYNNEI. The length of the CDR3 is 14 residues. Trimming cost V 3 bases and J 7 bases, with 15 bases left between them. The CDR3 reads CASSDPEVDIEAFF. The CDR3 DNA reads TGTGCCAGCAGTGATCCCGAGGTCGATATTGAAGCTTTCTTT.

This clone was found a few times. The chain has TRBV30 and TRBJ1-2; 7 bases line up with TRBD1. V dropped 4 bases and J dropped 8; count of bases not matched to a gene: 4. There are 11 residues in the CDR3. In germline, CDR1 is GTSNPN, CDR2 SVGIG (reference sequence). The CDR3: CAWNRGGGYTF. The DNA of the CDR3 is TGTGCCTGGAACAGGGGAGGAGGCTACACCTTC.

V gene TRBV6-4 combines with J gene TRBJ1-2; the D is unclear. The CDR3 contains 14 residues. The ends were cut back, 2 bases at V and 4 bases at J, with 11 bases in the middle. Per the germline V gene, CDR1 is MRHNA and CDR2 is SNTAGT. The CDR3 loop reads CASSDAREGYGYTF. Written as DNA, the CDR3 is TGTGCCAGCAGTGACGCCCGTGAGGGCTATGGCTACACCTTC.

This clone was found a few times. The chain has TRBV5-1 and TRBJ2-2, with TRBD1 matching over 7 bases. CDR1 and CDR2 from the germline V gene are SGHRS and YFSETQ. The trim removed 3 bases at V and 5 bases at J, leaving 7 bases unmatched. The length of the CDR3 is 15 residues. The CDR3 reads CASSSGTVGTGELFF. In DNA, the CDR3 is TGCGCCAGCAGCTCCGGGACAGTTGGAACCGGGGAGCTGTTTTTT.

V usage is TRBV6-6 and J usage is TRBJ2-1, with D possibly TRBD2 on 6 matching bases. Trimming left V 5 bases short and J 6 bases short, with 11 bases between. The length of the CDR3 is 13 residues. Looked up from germline, CDR1 is MNHNY and CDR2 is SVGAGI (reference sequence). Here the CDR3 DNA reads TGTGCCAGCAGTATGGGACTTTTCAATGAGCAGTTCTTC. Residues: CASSMGLFNEQFF.

This clone was detected only a few times. The chain combines TRBV11-3 with TRBJ2-1; 11 bases align to TRBD2. The V gene's germline CDR1 is SGHNT and CDR2 YENEEA. The CDR3 has 14 residues. Trimming removed 5 bases from V and 7 bases from J; junction bases left unmatched: 4. Here the CDR3 reads CASSTRTSGNEQFF. For the CDR3, the DNA is TGTGCCAGCAGCACTCGGACTAGCGGGAATGAGCAGTTCTTC.

The V and J genes are TRBV21-1 and TRBJ1-2; TRBD1 is the table's D call and was not checked against the DNA. TRBV21-1 is flagged as a pseudogene. There are 14 residues in the CDR3. CDR3 sequence (DNA): TGTGCCAGCAGCAAAGCGCCAGGGGGCCATGGCTACACCTTC. It translates to CASSKAPGGHGYTF.

This chain joins TRBV5-1 and TRBJ2-1, with 10 bases that match TRBD1. The CDR3 loop spans 15 amino acids. Per the germline V gene, CDR1 is SGHRS and CDR2 is YFSETQ. V was pared by 3 bases and J by 3 bases, with 3 bases of the junction left unmatched. CDR3 loop: CASSYGQGDYNEQFF. CDR3 sequence (DNA): TGCGCCAGCAGCTATGGACAGGGGGACTACAATGAGCAGTTCTTC.

DNA of the CDR3: TGTGCCAGCCTCGCGGATCCGGGACTAGCGGGGGGATACGAGCAGTACTTC. It is translated as CASLADPGLAGGYEQYF. J is TRBJ2-7 and V is TRBV28, with TRBD2 matching over 15 bases. There are 17 residues in the CDR3. Germline CDR1 MDHEN, CDR2 SYDVKM. V shed 8 bases, J shed 4 bases, and the junction held 12 bases outside the gene matches.

This sequence joins TRBV10-3 and TRBJ2-7; D is uncertain. Germline values: CDR1 ENHRY, CDR2 SYGVKD. The CDR3 has 13 amino acids. Trimming stripped 2 bases from V and 3 bases from J, with 8 bases between. CDR3 sequence: CAISEPGDYEQYF. The CDR3 bases are TGTGCCATCAGTGAGCCAGGTGACTACGAGCAGTACTTC.

This clone was observed a few times. The chain uses TRBV5-6 and TRBJ1-1; TRBD1 aligns across 7 bases. CDR1 is SGHDT, CDR2 YYEEEE, per germline. The CDR3 is 13 residues long. With 3 bases clipped from V and 5 bases from J, the junction kept 4 bases outside the gene matches. The CDR3 spells CASSSGGRTEAFF. The CDR3 nucleotides are TGTGCCAGCAGCTCAGGGGGGCGGACTGAAGCTTTCTTT.

This clone has only one observation. This chain joins TRBV5-1 and TRBJ2-1; TRBD1 aligns across 9 bases. Germline V gives CDR1 SGHRS, CDR2 YFSETQ. J lost 8 bases, V lost 0 bases, and 9 bases had no gene match. CDR3 length: 16 residues. CDR3 in DNA: TGCGCCAGCAGCTTGGCGGGACAGGGCAGTAGGGATGAGCAGTTCTTC. Its translation is CASSLAGQGSRDEQFF.

V usage is TRBV7-9 and J usage is TRBJ2-1; tentative D call: TRBD2 (6 bases). Trimming shortened V by 11 bases and J by 0 bases, and 8 bases separated the two germline ends. The CDR3 consists of 12 residues. Germline values: CDR1 SEHNR, CDR2 FQNEAQ (reference sequence). CDR3: CASRGSYNEQFF. For the CDR3, the DNA is TGTGCCTCGCGGGGCTCCTACAATGAGCAGTTCTTC. Looking up the rest from reference TRBV7-9 and TRBJ2-1 gives the full variable domain: DTGVSQNPRHKITKRGQNVTFRCDPISEHNRLYWYRQTLGQGPEFLTYFQNEAQLEKSRLLSDRFSAERPKGSFSTLEIQRTEQGDSAMYLCASRGSYNEQFFGPGTRLTVL.

The chain recombines TRBV30 with TRBJ2-7; no definite D call. CDR1 is GTSNPN, CDR2 SVGIG, per germline (reference sequence). V dropped 6 bases and J dropped 4 bases, with 16 bases sitting between them. The CDR3 is 13 amino acids. CDR3: CACEKETAYEQYF. As DNA, the CDR3 is TGTGCCTGCGAGAAGGAGACGGCATACGAGCAGTACTTC.

This sequence joins TRBV19 and TRBJ1-5; 8 bases are shared with TRBD1. J lost 8 bases, V lost 7 bases, and 10 bases had no gene match. Germline CDR1 is LNHDA and CDR2 is SQIVND (reference sequence). The CDR3 has 14 amino acids. DNA of the CDR3: TGTGCCAGTAACGGACAGGGCGTGATGGAGCCCCAGCATTTT. Its translation is CASNGQGVMEPQHF.

This clone turned up a few times. This rearrangement joins TRBV7-9 to TRBJ1-1; 9 bases line up with TRBD1. The CDR3 spans 17 residues. V was clipped by 1 base and J by 3 bases; unmatched bases: 9. Germline V gene sequence: CDR1 SEHNR, CDR2 FQNEAQ (reference sequence). The chain's CDR3 is CASSLGTGVSIDTEAFF. CDR3 bases: TGTGCCAGCAGCTTAGGGACAGGGGTTTCCATCGACACTGAAGCTTTCTTT.

This chain connects TRBV4-3 to TRBJ2-2; tentatively, D is TRBD2 (7 bases). The V end lost 4 bases, the J end lost 5 bases, and 11 bases lay between the germline ends. The CDR3 extends over 14 amino acids. The germline gives CDR1 LGHNA, CDR2 YSLEER. The CDR3 sequence: CASSLEGGTGELFF. The CDR3 DNA sequence: TGCGCCAGCAGCCTCGAGGGGGGGACCGGGGAGCTGTTTTTT.

The chain links TRBV9 to TRBJ2-1, with 10 positions matching TRBD2. With 4 bases clipped from V and 5 bases from J, the junction kept 6 bases outside the gene matches. CDR3 length: 15 residues. CDR1 SGDLS and CDR2 YYNGEE come from the germline V gene. In DNA form, the CDR3 reads TGTGCCAGCAGCAAACTAGCGGGACTTAACAATGAGCAGTTCTTC. Protein: CASSKLAGLNNEQFF.

Notes on this clone: The DNA is left out, because the CDR3 cannot be placed on it with certainty; the CDR3 is given as TCRdb lists it. The gene calls are TRBV29-1 and TRBJ1-5. Germline V gene data show CDR1 as SQVTM and CDR2 as ANQGSEA. The CDR3 adds up to 14 amino acids, both ends counted. The CDR3: CSVATGTAGQPQPF.

The chain links TRBV2 to TRBJ1-5; TRBD1 matches 8 bases. With 5 bases clipped from V and 6 bases from J, the junction kept 6 bases outside the gene matches. The CDR3 runs to 14 residues. In germline, CDR1 is SNHLY, CDR2 FYNNEI. The CDR3 spells CASSPDRGGQPQHF. The CDR3 bases are TGTGCCAGCAGTCCCGACAGGGGAGGTCAGCCCCAGCATTTT.

The V call is TRBV4-3, the J call TRBJ1-2, with D unresolved. The ends were cut back, 0 bases at V and 8 bases at J, with 13 bases in the middle. The length of the CDR3 is 14 residues. Germline V gives CDR1 LGHNA, CDR2 YSLEER. The CDR3 DNA is TGCGCCAGCAGCCAAGATAAATCCGGGTTGGGCTACACCTTC. It specifies CASSQDKSGLGYTF.

This clone was seen only a few times. This chain uses TRBV10-3 with TRBJ2-7; 10 nucleotides agree with TRBD2. In germline, CDR1 is ENHRY, CDR2 SYGVKD. V shed 8 bases and J 6 bases; nucleotides not matched to a gene: 10. The CDR3 loop spans 14 amino acids. CDR3 sequence (DNA): TGTGCCATCTCGAAGGAGCTAGCGGGGGTCGAGCAGTACTTC. Amino acid sequence: CAISKELAGVEQYF.

J is TRBJ2-2 and V is TRBV4-1; no firm D call. In germline, CDR1 is MGHRA, CDR2 YSYEKL. This CDR3 contains 15 residues. Trimming removed 3 bases at V and 7 bases at J, with 15 bases between. The CDR3 region is CASSQMVAPGGELFF. The CDR3, as DNA: TGCGCCAGCAGCCAGATGGTCGCGCCGGGCGGGGAGCTGTTTTTT.